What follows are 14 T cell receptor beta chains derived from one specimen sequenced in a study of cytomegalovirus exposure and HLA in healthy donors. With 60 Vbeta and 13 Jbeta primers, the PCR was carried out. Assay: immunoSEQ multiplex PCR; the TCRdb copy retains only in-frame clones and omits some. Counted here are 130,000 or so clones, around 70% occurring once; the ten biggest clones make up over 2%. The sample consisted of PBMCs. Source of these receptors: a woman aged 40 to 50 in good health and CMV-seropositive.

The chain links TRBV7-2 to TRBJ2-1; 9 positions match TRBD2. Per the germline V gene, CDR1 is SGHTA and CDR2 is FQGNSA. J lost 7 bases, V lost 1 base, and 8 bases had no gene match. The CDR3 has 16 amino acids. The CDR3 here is CASSLVGGGAWNEQFF. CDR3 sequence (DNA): TGTGCCAGCAGCTTAGTAGGCGGGGGGGCCTGGAATGAGCAGTTCTTC.

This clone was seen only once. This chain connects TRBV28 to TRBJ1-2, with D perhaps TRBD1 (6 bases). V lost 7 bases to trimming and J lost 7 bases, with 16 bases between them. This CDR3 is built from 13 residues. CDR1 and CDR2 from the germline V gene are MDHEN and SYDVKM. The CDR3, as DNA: TGTGCCAGCATCCTCGAACAGGGCGGTGGCTACACCTTC. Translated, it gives CASILEQGGGYTF.

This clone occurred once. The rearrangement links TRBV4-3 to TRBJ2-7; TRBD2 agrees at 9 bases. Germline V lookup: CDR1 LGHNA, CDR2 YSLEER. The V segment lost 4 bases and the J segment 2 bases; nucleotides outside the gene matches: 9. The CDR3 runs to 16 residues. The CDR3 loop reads CASSPSSGEVPYEQYF. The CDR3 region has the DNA TGCGCCAGCAGCCCCTCTAGCGGGGAGGTCCCCTACGAGCAGTACTTC.

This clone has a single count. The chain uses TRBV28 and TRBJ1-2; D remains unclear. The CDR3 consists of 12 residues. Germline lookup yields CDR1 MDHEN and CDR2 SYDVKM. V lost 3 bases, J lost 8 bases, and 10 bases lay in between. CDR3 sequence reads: CASSFPPQGYTF. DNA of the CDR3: TGTGCCAGCAGTTTCCCGCCTCAGGGCTACACCTTC.

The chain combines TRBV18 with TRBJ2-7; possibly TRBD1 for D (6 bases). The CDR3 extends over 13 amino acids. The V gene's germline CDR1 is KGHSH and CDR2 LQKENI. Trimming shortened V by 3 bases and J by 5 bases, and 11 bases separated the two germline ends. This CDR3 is CASSPSQGHEQYF. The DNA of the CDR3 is TGTGCCAGCTCACCTTCACAGGGTCACGAGCAGTACTTC.

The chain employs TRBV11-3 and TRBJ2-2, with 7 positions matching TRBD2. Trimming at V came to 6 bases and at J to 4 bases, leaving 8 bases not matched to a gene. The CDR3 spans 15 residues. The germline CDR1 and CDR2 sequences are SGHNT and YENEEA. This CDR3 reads CASRKGGSPTGELFF. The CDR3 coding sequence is TGTGCCAGCAGAAAGGGCGGGAGCCCCACCGGGGAGCTGTTTTTT.

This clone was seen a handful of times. The chain's CDR3 is CASSSEGSGANVLTF. As DNA, the CDR3 is TGCGCCAGCAGTTCCGAGGGCTCTGGGGCCAACGTCCTGACTTTC. The V gene is TRBV5-1, the J gene TRBJ2-6; tentatively, D is TRBD2 (5 bases). Germline V lookup: CDR1 SGHRS, CDR2 YFSETQ. This CDR3 has 15 amino acids. The V end lost 5 bases, the J end lost 0 bases, and 9 bases lay between the germline ends.

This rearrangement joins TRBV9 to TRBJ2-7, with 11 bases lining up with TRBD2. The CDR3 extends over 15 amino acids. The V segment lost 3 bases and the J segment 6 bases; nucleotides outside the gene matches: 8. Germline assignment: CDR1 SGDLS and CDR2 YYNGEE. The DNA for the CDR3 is TGTGCCAGCAGCGGAGCTACTAGCGGGAGTAGCGAGCAGTACTTC. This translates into CASSGATSGSSEQYF. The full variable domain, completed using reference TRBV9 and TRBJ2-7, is DSGVTQTPKHLITATGQRVTLRCSPRSGDLSVYWYQQSLDQGLQFLIQYYNGEERAKGNILERFSAQQFPDLHSELNLSSLELGDSALYFCASSGATSGSSEQYFGPGTRLTVT.

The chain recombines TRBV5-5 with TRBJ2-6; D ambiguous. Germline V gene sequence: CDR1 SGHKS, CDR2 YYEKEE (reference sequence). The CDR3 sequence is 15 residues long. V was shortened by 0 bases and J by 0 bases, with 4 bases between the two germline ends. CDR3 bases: TGTGCCAGCAGCTTGGCGGTCTCTGGGGCCAACGTCCTGACTTTC. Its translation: CASSLAVSGANVLTF.

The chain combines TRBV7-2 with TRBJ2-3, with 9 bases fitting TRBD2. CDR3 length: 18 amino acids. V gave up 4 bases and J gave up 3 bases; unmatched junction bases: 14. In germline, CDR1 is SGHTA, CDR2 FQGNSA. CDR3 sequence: CASSSISPGGGATDTQYF. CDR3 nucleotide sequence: TGTGCCAGCAGCTCGATCAGTCCTGGCGGGGGGGCGACAGATACGCAGTATTTT. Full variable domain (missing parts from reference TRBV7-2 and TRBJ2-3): GAGVSQSPSNKVTEKGKDVELRCDPISGHTALYWYRQSLGQGLEFLIYFQGNSAPDKSGLPSDRFSAERTGGSVSTLTIQRTQQEDSAVYLCASSSISPGGGATDTQYFGPGTRLTVL.

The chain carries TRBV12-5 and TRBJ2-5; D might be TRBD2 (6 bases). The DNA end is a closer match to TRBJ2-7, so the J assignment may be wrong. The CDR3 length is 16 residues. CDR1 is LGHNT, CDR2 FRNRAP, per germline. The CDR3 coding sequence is TGTGCTAGTGGAGTGACCGGGACTCGTAGGCCCTACGAGCAGTACTTC. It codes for CASGVTGTRRPYEQYF.

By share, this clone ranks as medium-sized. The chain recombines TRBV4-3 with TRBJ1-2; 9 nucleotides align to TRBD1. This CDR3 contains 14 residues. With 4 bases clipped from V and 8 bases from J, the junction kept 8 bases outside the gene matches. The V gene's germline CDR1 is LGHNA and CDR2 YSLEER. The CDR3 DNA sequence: TGCGCCAGCAGCCTAGCCGGGACAGGGACGGGCTACACCTTC. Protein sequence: CASSLAGTGTGYTF.

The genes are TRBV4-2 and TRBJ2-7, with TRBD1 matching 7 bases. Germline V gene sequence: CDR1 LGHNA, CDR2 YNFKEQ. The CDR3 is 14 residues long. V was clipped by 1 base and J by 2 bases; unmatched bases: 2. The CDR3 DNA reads TGTGCCAGCAGCCAAGGGACAGGTACCTACGAGCAGTACTTC. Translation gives CASSQGTGTYEQYF.

CDR3 amino acids: CASSRTGRIKPQHF. As DNA, the CDR3 is TGTGCCAGCAGTCGGACAGGGCGAATCAAGCCCCAGCATTTT. This chain connects TRBV6-5 to TRBJ1-5; 8 bases are shared with TRBD1. Germline assignment: CDR1 MNHEY and CDR2 SVGAGI. This CDR3 comprises 14 residues. With 5 bases clipped from V and 8 bases from J, the junction kept 8 bases outside the gene matches.